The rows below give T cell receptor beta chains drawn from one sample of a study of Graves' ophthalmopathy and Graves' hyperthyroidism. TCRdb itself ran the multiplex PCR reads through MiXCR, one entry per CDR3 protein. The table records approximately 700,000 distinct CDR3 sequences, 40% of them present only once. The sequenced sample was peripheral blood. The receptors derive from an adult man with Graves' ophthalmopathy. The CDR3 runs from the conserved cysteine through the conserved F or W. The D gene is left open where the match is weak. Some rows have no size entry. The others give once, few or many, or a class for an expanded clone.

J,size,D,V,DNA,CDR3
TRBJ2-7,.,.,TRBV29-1,TGCAGCGTGTCCCGGGACGAGCAGTACTTC,CSVSRDEQYF
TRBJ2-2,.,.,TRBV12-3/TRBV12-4,TGTGCTAGTGGTTCTGACACCCGAACCGGGGAGCTGTTTTTT,CASGSDTRTGELFF
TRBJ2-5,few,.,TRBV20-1,TGCAGTGCTAGTGAACAGAGAAACCAAGAGACCCAGTACTTC,CSASEQRNQETQYF
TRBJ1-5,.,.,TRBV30,TGTGCCTGGAGTGTGGGCGGTTGGAGTCAGCCCCAGCATTTT,CAWSVGGWSQPQHF
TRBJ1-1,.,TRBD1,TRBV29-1,TGCAGCGTGGGACAGGGGGTTTACACTGAAGCTTTCTTT,CSVGQGVYTEAFF
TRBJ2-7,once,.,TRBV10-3,TGTGCCAGCAGTTTAGGAGGGCTGGGCACCCTCTACGAGCAGTACTTC,CASSLGGLGTLYEQYF
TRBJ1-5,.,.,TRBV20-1,TGCAGTGCTAGACGCACCGATCAGCCCCAGCATTTT,CSARRTDQPQHF
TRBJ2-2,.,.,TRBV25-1,TGTGCCAGCAGTTTAGTCGGTCATCTTACGGCCGGGGAGCTGGTTTTT,CASSLVGHLTAGELVF
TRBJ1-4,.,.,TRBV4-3,TGCGCCAGCAGCGCTACCGGGACGGTTAATGAAAAACTGTTTTTT,CASSATGTVNEKLFF
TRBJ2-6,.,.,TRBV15,TGTGCCACCAGCAGAGTTGGGCCAATCTCTGGGGCCAACGTCCTGACTTTC,CATSRVGPISGANVLTF
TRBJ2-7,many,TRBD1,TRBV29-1,TGCAGCGCTATCCGGGACAGGACCTACGAGCAGTACTTC,CSAIRDRTYEQYF
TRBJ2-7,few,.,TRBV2,TGTGCCAGCGAGGGCCCAAGCTCCTACGAGCAGTACTTC,CASEGPSSYEQYF
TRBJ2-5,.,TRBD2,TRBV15,TGTGCCACCAGCAGACTAGCGGGGTACGAGACCCAGTACTTC,CATSRLAGYETQYF
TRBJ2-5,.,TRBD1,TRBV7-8,TGTGCCAGCAGCCCGAGGGACAGTGGAAAAAATGAAGAGACCCAGTACTTC,CASSPRDSGKNEETQYF
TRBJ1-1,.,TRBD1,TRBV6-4,TGTGCCAGCAGTGACGGGACAGGGGGTACTGAAGCTTTCTTT,CASSDGTGGTEAFF
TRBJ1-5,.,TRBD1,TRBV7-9,TGTGCCTGGAGTGCAATGACAGGGTTCAATCAGCCCCAGCATTTT,CAWSAMTGFNQPQHF
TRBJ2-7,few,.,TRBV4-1,TGCGCCAGCAGCCGAGACCAGGGGTACGAGCAGTACTTC,CASSRDQGYEQYF
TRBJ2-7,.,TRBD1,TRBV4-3,TGCGCCAGCAGCCCCCCTTTCAGACAGGGGCTGAGAAACGAGCAGTACTTC,CASSPPFRQGLRNEQYF
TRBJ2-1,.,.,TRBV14,TGTGCCAGCAGCCAAGATCTGAAGGACAGATACAATGAGCAGTTCTTC,CASSQDLKDRYNEQFF
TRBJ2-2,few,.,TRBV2,TGTGCCAGCAGTGATGTCGACATTCCGGGCACCGGGGAGCTGTTTTTT,CASSDVDIPGTGELFF
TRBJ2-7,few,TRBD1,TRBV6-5,TGTGCCAGCAGATCTCCGGGACAGGGTGGCGAGCAGTACTTC,CASRSPGQGGEQYF
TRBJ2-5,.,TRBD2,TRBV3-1,TGTGCCAGCTCACCTTCGACAGCTATAATAGCGGGAGTTTCAGAGACCCAGTACTTC,CASSPSTAIIAGVSETQYF
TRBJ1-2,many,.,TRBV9,TGTGCCAGCGCGGGGCCCGGCTACACCTTC,CASAGPGYTF
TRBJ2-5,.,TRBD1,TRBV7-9,TGTGCCAGCTCACCACCTAACAGGGGTCAAGAGACCCAGTACTTC,CASSPPNRGQETQYF
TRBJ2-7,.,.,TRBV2,TGTGCCAGCGTTGAAGAGGGGGTGCCCTACGAGCAGTACTTC,CASVEEGVPYEQYF
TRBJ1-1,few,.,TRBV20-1,TGCAGTGCTAGAGATCTCAAGGGATCGGGTGAAGCTTTCTTT,CSARDLKGSGEAFF
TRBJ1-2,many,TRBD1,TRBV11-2,TGTGCCAGCAGCTTAGAGCGACAGGGACATGGCTACACCTTC,CASSLERQGHGYTF
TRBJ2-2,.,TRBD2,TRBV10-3,TGTGCCAGCAGTTACCTACTAGCGCGCCACACCGGGGAGCTGTTTTTT,CASSYLLARHTGELFF
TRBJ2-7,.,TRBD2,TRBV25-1,TGTGCCAGCAGTTTATGGGGCGGGGGGCGACCCCACGAGCAGTACTTC,CASSLWGGGRPHEQYF
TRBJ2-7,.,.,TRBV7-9,TGTGCCAGCCTTTTAGTGTCCGGGGCCAGCTCCTACGAGCAGTACTTC,CASLLVSGASSYEQYF
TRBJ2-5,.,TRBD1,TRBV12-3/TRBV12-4,TGTGCCAGCACCTCGACAGGGGCGGGAGAGACCCAGTACTTC,CASTSTGAGETQYF
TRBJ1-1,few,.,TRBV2,TGTGCCAGCAGTGAATCCGAGGGGCGCGCGGAAGCTTTCTTT,CASSESEGRAEAFF
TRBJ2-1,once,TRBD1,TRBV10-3,TGTGCCAGCATCTCGACAGGGGGTTACAATGAGCAGTTCTTC,CASISTGGYNEQFF
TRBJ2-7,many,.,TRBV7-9,TGTGCCAGCAGCTTAGACGGGCTGGGGGAGCAGTACTTC,CASSLDGLGEQYF
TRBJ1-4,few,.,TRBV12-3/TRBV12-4,TGTGCCAGCAGTTTAGGCGGGTTGCTAGTGCGTTTTTTT,CASSLGGLLVRFF